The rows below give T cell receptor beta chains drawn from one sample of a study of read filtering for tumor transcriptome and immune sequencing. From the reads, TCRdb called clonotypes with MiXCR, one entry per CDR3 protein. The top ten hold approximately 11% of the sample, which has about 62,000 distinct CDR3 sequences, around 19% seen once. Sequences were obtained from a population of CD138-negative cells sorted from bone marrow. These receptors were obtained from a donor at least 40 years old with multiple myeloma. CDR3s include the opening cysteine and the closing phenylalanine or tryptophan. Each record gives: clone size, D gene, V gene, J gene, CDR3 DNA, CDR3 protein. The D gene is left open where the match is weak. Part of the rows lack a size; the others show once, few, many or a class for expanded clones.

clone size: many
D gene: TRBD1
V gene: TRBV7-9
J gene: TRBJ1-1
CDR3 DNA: TGTGCCAGCAGCTCAGGGACAGGGGACGAAGCTTTCTTT
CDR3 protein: CASSSGTGDEAFF

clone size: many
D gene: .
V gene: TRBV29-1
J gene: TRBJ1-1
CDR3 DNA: TGCAGCGTTGGGCACGGGGATGACACTGAAGCTTTCTTT
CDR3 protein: CSVGHGDDTEAFF

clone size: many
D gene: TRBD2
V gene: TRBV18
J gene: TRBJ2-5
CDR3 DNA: TGTGCCAGCTCGGAATTGGGACTATCGGAGACCCAGTACTTC
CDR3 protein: CASSELGLSETQYF

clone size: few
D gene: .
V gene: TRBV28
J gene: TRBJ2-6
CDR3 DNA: TGTGCCAGCGCCGGTTCCAGCTCTGGGGCCAACGTCCTGACTTTC
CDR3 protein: CASAGSSSGANVLTF

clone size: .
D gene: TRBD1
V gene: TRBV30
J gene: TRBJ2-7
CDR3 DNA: TGTGCCTGGGCCCCCGGGACAGGGGGCTACGAGCAGTACTTC
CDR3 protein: CAWAPGTGGYEQYF

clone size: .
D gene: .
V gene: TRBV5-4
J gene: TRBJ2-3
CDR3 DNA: TGTGCCAGCAGCCCCCCCAGCGCCGGCACAGATACGCAGTATTTT
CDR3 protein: CASSPPSAGTDTQYF

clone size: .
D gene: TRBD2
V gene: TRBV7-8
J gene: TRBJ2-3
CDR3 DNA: TGTGCCAGCAGCCGGAGCGGGGCAAGCACAGATACGCAGTATTTT
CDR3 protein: CASSRSGASTDTQYF

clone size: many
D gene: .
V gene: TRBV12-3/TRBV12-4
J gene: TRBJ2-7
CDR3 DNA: TGTGCCAGCAGAACCGACAGGAGCGACGAGCAGTACTTC
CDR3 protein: CASRTDRSDEQYF

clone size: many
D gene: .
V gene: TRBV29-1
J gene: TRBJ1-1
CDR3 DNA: TGCAGCGCTGTGAGCGGGGATGGTAGAGCTTTCTTT
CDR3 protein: CSAVSGDGRAFF

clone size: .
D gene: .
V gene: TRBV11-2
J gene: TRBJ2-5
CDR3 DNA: TGTGCCAGCAGCTTAGAGAGATGGACCCAGTACTTC
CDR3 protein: CASSLERWTQYF

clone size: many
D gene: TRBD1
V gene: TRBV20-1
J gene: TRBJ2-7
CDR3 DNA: TGCAGTGCTAGTGGGGACAGGGTCTCCGAGCAGTACTTC
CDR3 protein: CSASGDRVSEQYF

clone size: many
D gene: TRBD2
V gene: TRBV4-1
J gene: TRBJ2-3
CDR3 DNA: TGCGCCAGCAGCGGGGGGGGGAGGACAGATACGCAGTATTTT
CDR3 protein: CASSGGGRTDTQYF

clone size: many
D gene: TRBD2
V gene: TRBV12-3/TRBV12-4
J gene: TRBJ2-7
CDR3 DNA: TGTGCCAGCAGGCACGCGGGGGGGAGGAACGAGCAGTACTTC
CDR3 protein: CASRHAGGRNEQYF

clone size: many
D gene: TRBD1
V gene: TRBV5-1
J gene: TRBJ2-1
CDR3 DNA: TGCGCCACCGGACAGGGTAACTACAATGAGCAGTTCTTC
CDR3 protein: CATGQGNYNEQFF

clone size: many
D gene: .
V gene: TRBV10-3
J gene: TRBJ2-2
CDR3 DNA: TGTGCCATGGCGGGGGCCTTAAACACCGGGGAGCTGTTTTTT
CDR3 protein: CAMAGALNTGELFF

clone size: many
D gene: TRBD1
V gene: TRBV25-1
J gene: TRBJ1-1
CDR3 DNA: TGTGGGACAGCCACAGGGGCTGAAGCTTTCTTT
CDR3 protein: CGTATGAEAFF